In this sample, the clone carrying this TCR beta chain turned up many times. Its specificity is not known. CDR3 length: 16 amino acids. V gave up 3 bases and J gave up 5 bases; unmatched junction bases: 6. The V gene's germline CDR1 is SQVTM and CDR2 ANQGSEA. The TCRbeta library incorporated unique molecular identifiers. TCRdb reprocessed the PCR reads via MiXCR and lists one record per CDR3 protein. This table has approximately 500,000 distinct CDR3 sequences, over 9.5% appearing once. This specimen belongs to a study of T-cell reconstitution after alpha-beta-depleted transplantation in children. Study-wide points: Two months or so post-transplant, alpha-beta T cells reportedly derived from several hundred expanded graft clones. Diversity and T-cell counts at one year after transplant derived mostly from new T cells. Surviving recipient T cells and thymic progenitors underlay high day-60 TCRbeta diversity in some patients.

The TCR originated in a child aged 2 to 10 with inherited bone marrow failure, due to receive a stem cell transplant. The gene calls are TRBV29-1 and TRBJ2-1, with TRBD2 identical over 14 bases. The material was PBMCs, obtained before TCRalphabeta/CD19-depleted stem cell transplant. Here the CDR3 DNA reads TGCAGCGTTGAGGGGACTAGCGGGAGTATAAACAATGAGCAGTTCTTC. This gives the protein CSVEGTSGSINNEQFF.